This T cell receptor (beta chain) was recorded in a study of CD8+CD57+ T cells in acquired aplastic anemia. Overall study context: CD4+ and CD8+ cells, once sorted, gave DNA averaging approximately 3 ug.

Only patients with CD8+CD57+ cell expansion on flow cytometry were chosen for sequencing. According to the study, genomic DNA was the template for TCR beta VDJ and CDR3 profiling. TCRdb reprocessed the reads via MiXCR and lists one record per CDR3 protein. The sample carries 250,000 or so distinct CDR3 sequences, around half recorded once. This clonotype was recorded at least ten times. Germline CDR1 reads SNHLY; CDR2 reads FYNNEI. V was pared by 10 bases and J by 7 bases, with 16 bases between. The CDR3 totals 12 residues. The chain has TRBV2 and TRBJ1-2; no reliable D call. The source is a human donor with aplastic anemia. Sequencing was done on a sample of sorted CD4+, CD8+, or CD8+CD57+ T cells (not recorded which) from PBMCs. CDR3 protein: CATKLRVSGYTF. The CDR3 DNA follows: TGTGCCACCAAACTTCGGGTTTCTGGCTACACCTTC.